This T cell receptor (beta chain) was recorded in a study of T-cell reconstitution after alpha-beta-depleted transplantation in children. This clonotype was counted many times. Preparation of the TCRbeta library involved a method that used unique molecular identifiers. TCRdb reanalysed the PCR reads using MiXCR and keeps one entry per CDR3 protein. Of 150,000 to 200,000 distinct CDR3 sequences listed, less than 8% were seen once; the top ten hold 3%. Germline V gene sequence: CDR1 DFQATT, CDR2 SNEGSKA (reference sequence). V was pared by 6 bases and J by 2 bases, with 12 bases between. The CDR3 totals 13 residues.

Sequences were derived from PBMCs from the stem cell graft donor, sampled from the stem cell graft. V and J are TRBV20-1 and TRBJ2-3; D gene unclear. This sequence originates from a human donor who donated a stem cell graft to a child with Wiskott-Aldrich syndrome. CDR3 sequence (DNA): TGCAGTGCCCCGCTTAGGGCCACAGATACGCAGTATTTT. Its translation: CSAPLRATDTQYF.